Shown below are 17 T cell receptor beta chains from a single sample sequenced in a study of blood T cell repertoires in COVID-19. Data came from immunoSEQ multiplex PCR; TCRdb stores just in-frame clones and leaves some out. The data show about 110,000 clones, roughly 85% seen once. The sequenced sample consisted of peripheral blood. The receptors come from a middle-aged man with acute or convalescent COVID-19.

The chain recombines TRBV24-1 with TRBJ1-5; TRBD1 might be the D (5 bases). Trimming took 9 bases from V and 5 from J, leaving 13 bases between them. Germline V gene lookup returns CDR1 KGHDR and CDR2 SFDVKD. This CDR3 is built from 13 residues. The CDR3 reads CATGGDLYQPQHF. The CDR3 DNA reads as TGTGCCACCGGCGGGGACCTCTATCAGCCCCAGCATTTT.

The V gene is TRBV2, the J gene TRBJ2-3; maybe TRBD2 (7 bases). The CDR3 is made up of 15 amino acids. V was trimmed by 6 bases and J by 1 base, leaving 14 bases between them. Per the germline V gene, CDR1 is SNHLY and CDR2 is FYNNEI. CDR3 sequence: CASSAGARGTDTQYF. The CDR3, as DNA: TGTGCCAGCAGCGCGGGGGCGCGAGGCACAGATACGCAGTATTTT.

The chain combines TRBV12-3 or TRBV12-4 with TRBJ2-3, with D maybe TRBD1 (5 bases). This CDR3 has 12 amino acids. V was clipped by 6 bases and J by 4 bases, with 8 bases between them. CDR3 bases: TGTGCCAGCAGGACAGTTTCAGATACGCAGTATTTT. It codes for CASRTVSDTQYF.

The chain employs TRBV6-5 and TRBJ1-6; D is undetermined. This CDR3 region has 14 residues. Trimming took 4 bases from V and 5 from J, leaving 9 bases between them. Germline CDR1 is MNHEY and CDR2 is SVGAGI. The CDR3 sequence is CASSLVEDNSPLHF. CDR3 DNA: TGTGCCAGCAGTTTGGTTGAGGATAATTCACCCCTCCACTTT.

The chain links TRBV4-2 to TRBJ1-4; 10 bases map to TRBD1. Germline V lookup: CDR1 LGHNA, CDR2 YNFKEQ. The J segment lost 4 bases and the V segment lost 4 bases, leaving 3 bases of the junction unmatched. This CDR3 contains 15 residues. This CDR3 reads CASSRGTGVNEKLFF. CDR3 bases: TGTGCCAGCAGCCGTGGGACAGGGGTTAATGAAAAACTGTTTTTT.

This sequence joins TRBV14 and TRBJ2-1, with 11 bases matching TRBD2. V lost 6 bases, J lost 8 bases, and 12 bases stayed unmatched. This CDR3 is 16 amino acids long. The germline gives CDR1 SGHDN, CDR2 FVKESK. The CDR3 spells CASRPVVAGGFDEQFF. The CDR3 DNA sequence: TGTGCCAGCAGGCCCGTTGTAGCGGGAGGGTTCGATGAGCAGTTCTTC.

This chain connects TRBV24-1 to TRBJ1-4; possibly TRBD1 for D (6 bases). V dropped 2 bases and J dropped 3 bases, with 12 bases sitting between them. CDR3 size: 16 residues. Germline V gives CDR1 KGHDR, CDR2 SFDVKD. The DNA for the CDR3 is TGTGCCACCAGTGATTCACAGGGTTGGCCTAATGAAAAACTGTTTTTT. It translates to CATSDSQGWPNEKLFF.

Here the CDR3 DNA reads TGTGCCAGCAGCCAATTAGGTGGAAAGGGGCCGGGAGCTTTCTTT. Translated: CASSQLGGKGPGAFF. The rearrangement joins TRBV3-1 (or the pseudogene TRBV3-2) to TRBJ1-1; weak D call: TRBD1 (5 bases). V was clipped by 2 bases and J by 10 bases, with 20 bases between them. This CDR3 contains 15 residues. CDR1 and CDR2 from the germline V gene are LGHDT and YNNKEL (reference sequence).

This chain uses TRBV5-1 with TRBJ2-5; 10 bases are shared with TRBD2. Looked up from germline, CDR1 is SGHRS and CDR2 is YFSETQ. Trimming cost V 0 bases and J 2 bases; bases outside gene matches: 4. The CDR3 totals 16 residues. CDR3 residues: CASSLAGLAVQETQYF. As DNA, the CDR3 is TGCGCCAGCAGCTTGGCCGGACTAGCGGTTCAAGAGACCCAGTACTTC.

For the CDR3, the DNA is TGTGCCAGCAGCTTATTTCCCGCTGGAGGTGGTGGCGAGCAGTACTTC. This translates into CASSLFPAGGGGEQYF. This sequence joins TRBV11-3 and TRBJ2-7, with a weak D call TRBD2 (5 bases). Per germline, CDR1 SGHNT and CDR2 YENEEA. The ends were cut back, 2 bases at V and 6 bases at J, with 20 bases in the middle. There are 16 residues in the CDR3.

The rearrangement links TRBV5-5 to TRBJ1-6; 7 bases align to TRBD1. The CDR3 has 14 amino acids. Germline V lookup: CDR1 SGHKS, CDR2 YYEKEE (reference sequence). Trimming cost V 2 bases and J 6 bases; bases outside gene matches: 2. The CDR3 loop is CASSFRDSNSPLHF. In DNA form, the CDR3 reads TGTGCCAGCAGCTTCCGGGACAGTAATTCACCCCTCCACTTT.

The J gene is TRBJ2-4, the V gene TRBV4-1; 11 bases fit TRBD2. In germline, CDR1 is MGHRA, CDR2 YSYEKL. This CDR3 spans 16 amino acids. J lost 8 bases, V lost 0 bases, and 6 bases had no gene match. CDR3 sequence (DNA): TGCGCCAGCAGCCAAGACTCAGGGACTAGCGGACACATTCAGTACTTC. Amino acid sequence: CASSQDSGTSGHIQYF.

The chain carries TRBV30 and TRBJ1-3; unclear D gene. The germline CDR1 and CDR2 sequences are GTSNPN and SVGIG (reference sequence). This CDR3 region has 15 residues. Trimming removed 3 bases at V and 1 base at J, with 13 bases between. The CDR3 sequence is CAWSEQTASGNTIYF. The DNA of the CDR3 is TGTGCCTGGAGCGAACAGACGGCGTCTGGAAACACCATATATTTT.

This chain joins TRBV10-3 and TRBJ2-1, with D possibly TRBD2 on 5 matching bases. Germline assignment: CDR1 ENHRY and CDR2 SYGVKD. The CDR3 extends over 17 amino acids. V was clipped by 1 base and J by 6 bases, with 19 bases between them. The CDR3 region is CAISEFQWEQVSNEQFF. The CDR3 bases are TGTGCCATCAGTGAGTTCCAGTGGGAGCAGGTAAGCAATGAGCAGTTCTTC.

This clone was seen a single time. This sequence joins TRBV9 and TRBJ2-5; the D gene is possibly TRBD2 (6 bases). CDR1 and CDR2 from the germline V gene are SGDLS and YYNGEE. The CDR3 has 16 residues. Trimming took off 4 bases at V and 0 bases at J, with 16 bases between the two ends. The CDR3 bases are TGTGCCAGCAGCCCGGGGACTTCGTCGAACCAAGAGACCCAGTACTTC. Amino acids: CASSPGTSSNQETQYF.

This clone was detected many times. The chain is built from TRBV9 and TRBJ1-1, with D unclear. Trimming removed 4 bases from V and 3 bases from J, with 10 bases in between. The germline CDR1 and CDR2 sequences are SGDLS and YYNGEE. CDR3 size: 13 residues. The CDR3 spells CASSSSWHTEAFF. The CDR3 nucleotides read TGTGCCAGCAGCTCATCTTGGCACACTGAAGCTTTCTTT.

The DNA for the CDR3 is TGTGCCAGCAGCCCCGGGACTGTCAATGAGCAGTTCTTC. This encodes CASSPGTVNEQFF. The chain joins TRBV7-9 to TRBJ2-1; D might be TRBD2 (6 bases). The CDR3 covers 13 residues. The germline gives CDR1 SEHNR, CDR2 FQNEAQ (reference sequence). V lost 5 bases to trimming and J lost 6 bases, with 11 bases between them.